These 14 T cell receptor beta chains came from one sample sequenced in a study of T cells in Graves' hyperthyroidism and ophthalmopathy. Amplified TCR beta CDR3 regions derived from RNA transcripts. First-round RT-PCR with HTBI primers amplified the TCR CDR3 region. TCRdb independently ran MiXCR on the multiplex PCR reads; one entry per CDR3 protein. The sample includes under 750,000 distinct CDR3 sequences, around 20% seen only once; the top ten take over 15%. The source material was blood. Every receptor here comes from a woman aged 45 to 65 with Graves' hyperthyroidism that later progressed to Graves' ophthalmopathy.

The table lists this clonotype with many counts. The V and J genes are TRBV10-3 and TRBJ1-1; D perhaps matches TRBD1 (5 bases). V was clipped by 7 bases and J by 1 base, with 16 bases between them. The germline V gene encodes CDR1 ENHRY and CDR2 SYGVKD. The CDR3 consists of 15 residues. CDR3 residues: CAIKSDSLRNTEAFF. CDR3 coding DNA: TGTGCCATCAAATCCGACAGCCTGCGGAACACTGAAGCTTTCTTT.

This clonotype appeared a few times. The chain combines TRBV3-1 with TRBJ1-4; D ambiguous. Trimming left V 4 bases short and J 7 bases short, with 10 bases between. The CDR3 has 13 amino acids. Germline V CDR1 and CDR2: LGHDT, YNNKEL (reference sequence). The CDR3 is CASSLDAFEKLFF. In DNA form, the CDR3 reads TGTGCCAGCAGCCTAGATGCATTTGAAAAACTGTTTTTT.

This clonotype was seen more than once but under ten times. The chain has TRBV6-1 and TRBJ1-5, with D possibly TRBD1 on 6 matching bases. V lost 6 bases, J lost 3 bases, and 9 bases lay in between. CDR1 is MNHNS, CDR2 SASEGT, per germline. The CDR3 is made up of 13 amino acids. CDR3 protein: CASRRDTNQPQHF. The CDR3 DNA is TGTGCCAGCAGGCGGGACACCAATCAGCCCCAGCATTTT.

This clonotype was counted ten times or more. The genes are TRBV20-1 and TRBJ1-2; D is unresolved. Trimming removed 6 bases at V and 2 bases at J, with 10 bases between. The CDR3 length is 12 residues. CDR1 is DFQATT and CDR2 is SNEGSKA in the germline V gene (reference sequence). The CDR3 loop is CSAGGPNYGYTF. The DNA of the CDR3 is TGCAGTGCCGGAGGGCCAAACTATGGCTACACCTTC.

This clonotype was seen a few times. The chain couples TRBV7-8 to TRBJ1-5, with 11 bases identical to TRBD1. With 5 bases clipped from V and 6 bases from J, the junction kept 6 bases outside the gene matches. Germline V lookup: CDR1 SGHVS, CDR2 FQNEAQ. CDR3 length: 15 residues. The CDR3 loop is CASSPDRGRLQPQHF. The CDR3 DNA is TGTGCCAGCAGCCCGGACAGGGGGCGCCTTCAGCCCCAGCATTTT. The full variable domain, completed using reference TRBV7-8 and TRBJ1-5, is GAGVSQSPRYKVAKRGQDVALRCDPISGHVSLFWYQQALGQGPEFLTYFQNEAQLDKSGLPSDRFFAERPEGSVSTLKIQRTQQEDSAVYLCASSPDRGRLQPQHFGDGTRLSIL.

This chain links TRBV5-1 with TRBJ1-4, with 9 bases matching TRBD1. The V gene end was trimmed by 4 bases and the J gene end by 5 bases; junction bases not matched to a gene: 9. Per germline, CDR1 SGHRS and CDR2 YFSETQ. This CDR3 contains 16 residues. Written as DNA, the CDR3 is TGCGCCAGCAGCCCGGGACAGGGACCCTCCAATGAAAAACTGTTTTTT. As protein: CASSPGQGPSNEKLFF.

This clonotype came up many times. The chain combines TRBV18 with TRBJ1-1, with 8 bases fitting TRBD1. This CDR3 has 18 residues. V trimming: 1 base; J trimming: 2 bases; junction bases outside the gene matches: 12. CDR1 and CDR2 from the germline V gene are KGHSH and LQKENI. CDR3 DNA: TGTGCCAGCTCACCACGCCGGGACAGGAGGACCTTTAACACTGAAGCTTTCTTT. Amino acid sequence: CASSPRRDRRTFNTEAFF.

The V and J genes are TRBV15 and TRBJ2-5, with D possibly matching TRBD2 (6 bases). The CDR3 spans 15 residues. The germline V gene has CDR1 LNHNV and CDR2 YYDKDF (reference sequence). V was cut by 1 base and J by 1 base, with 10 bases left in between. The CDR3 DNA is TGTGCCACCAGCAGAGGGGAGGTTCGCCAAGAGACCCAGTACTTC. Translating gives CATSRGEVRQETQYF. Combining the CDR3 with reference TRBV15 and TRBJ2-5 gives the whole variable domain DAMVIQNPRYQVTQFGKPVTLSCSQTLNHNVMYWYQQKSSQAPKLLFHYYDKDFNNEADTPDNFQSRRPNTSFCFLDIRSPGLGDTAMYLCATSRGEVRQETQYFGPGTRLLVL.

This clonotype has a count of ten or more. This chain connects TRBV11-2 to TRBJ1-2; D is uncertain. Germline V gene lookup returns CDR1 SGHAT and CDR2 FQNNGV. The V end was cut by 5 bases, the J end by 5 bases, with 15 bases between. The CDR3 length is 14 residues. The CDR3 here is CASSTNPVAYGYTF. The CDR3 nucleotides read TGTGCCAGCAGCACGAATCCGGTTGCGTATGGCTACACCTTC.

The chain recombines TRBV4-1 with TRBJ1-2; 11 positions agree with TRBD1. The CDR3 is made up of 17 amino acids. Germline CDR1 is MGHRA and CDR2 is YSYEKL. The ends lost 0 bases at V and 2 bases at J; junction bases unmatched: 5. CDR3 DNA: TGCGCCAGCAGCCAAGATGGGGGACAGGGGGTGAACTATGGCTACACCTTC. Translation: CASSQDGGQGVNYGYTF.

A word on this clonotype: Being one base from a much bigger clone, this may be a read error. This sequence joins TRBV5-1 and TRBJ2-1, with D possibly matching TRBD1 (5 bases). V dropped 0 bases and J dropped 1 base, with 17 bases sitting between them. The CDR3 contains 18 residues. In germline, CDR1 is SGHRS, CDR2 YFSETQ. The CDR3 loop reads CASSLGPRQQTSYNEQFF. The CDR3, as DNA: TGCGCCAGCAGCTTGGGGCCGCGACAGCAAACTTCCTACAATGAGCAGTTCTTC.

This clonotype was counted many times. This chain uses TRBV11-2 with TRBJ2-5; 11 bases line up with TRBD2. The V gene's germline CDR1 is SGHAT and CDR2 FQNNGV. The CDR3 totals 15 residues. The V gene end was trimmed by 5 bases and the J gene end by 5 bases; junction bases not matched to a gene: 7. CDR3 DNA sequence: TGTGCCAGCAGCGCCACTAGCGGGGGCAGGGAGACCCAGTACTTC. Protein product: CASSATSGGRETQYF.

The chain links TRBV7-2 to TRBJ2-7; D gene uncertain. V was clipped by 1 base and J by 3 bases, with 13 bases between them. The CDR3 totals 15 residues. The germline gives CDR1 SGHTA, CDR2 FQGNSA. CDR3 protein: CASSLDSGGFYEQYF. The CDR3 DNA is TGTGCCAGCAGCTTAGATTCGGGCGGATTCTACGAGCAGTACTTC.

The chain has TRBV29-1 and TRBJ2-5; no definite D call. With 8 bases removed from V and 0 bases from J, the gap between germline ends came to 10 bases. The CDR3 has 12 amino acids. CDR1 is SQVTM, CDR2 ANQGSEA, per germline. In nucleotides, the CDR3 is TGCAGCATTACAGAGTACCAAGAGACCCAGTACTTC. Its protein is CSITEYQETQYF.